Following are 27 T cell receptor beta chains from one sample sequenced in a study of CD8+CD57+ T cells in acquired aplastic anemia. By flow cytometry, patients selected for sequencing had shown an expansion of CD8+CD57+ cells. Profiling of TCR beta VDJ combinations and CDR3 sequences used genomic DNA as template. A single record per CDR3 protein comes from TCRdb applying MiXCR to the reads. Of about 160,000 distinct CDR3 sequences listed, over 55% were seen once; the top ten hold under 60%. The sequenced material came from sorted CD4+, CD8+, or CD8+CD57+ T cells (not recorded which) from PBMCs. The source of these receptors is a human donor with aplastic anemia.

In its sample, this clonotype was seen once. The rearrangement uses TRBV2 and TRBJ2-7; TRBD1 agrees at 7 bases. The CDR3 covers 14 residues. Losses at the gene ends were 10 bases for V and 0 bases for J; bases not matched to a gene: 9. Germline CDR1 and CDR2: SNHLY and FYNNEI. CDR3 in amino acids: CATKGASSSYEQYF. The CDR3 DNA reads TGTGCCACCAAGGGGGCCTCGTCCTCCTACGAGCAGTACTTC.

The rearrangement joins TRBV7-9 to TRBJ1-1; TRBD1 matches 7 bases. Germline assignment: CDR1 SEHNR and CDR2 FQNEAQ (reference sequence). This CDR3 contains 14 residues. V was pared by 1 base and J by 12 bases, with 11 bases of the junction left unmatched. CDR3 DNA: TGTGCCAGCAGCTTAGGAACGACAGGGAGAGAAACTTTCTTT. Protein sequence: CASSLGTTGRETFF.

The chain carries TRBV15 and TRBJ2-1, with 13 bases fitting TRBD2. Germline V lookup: CDR1 LNHNV, CDR2 YYDKDF (reference sequence). V shed 4 bases and J 6 bases; nucleotides not matched to a gene: 3. The CDR3 contains 15 residues. CDR3 region: CATSTGLAGVNEQFF. Written as DNA, the CDR3 is TGTGCCACCAGCACTGGACTAGCGGGAGTCAATGAGCAGTTCTTC.

The chain links TRBV5-1 to TRBJ2-7; D could derive from TRBD1 or TRBD2 (5 bases each). There are 15 residues in the CDR3. V was trimmed by 3 bases and J by 3 bases, leaving 16 bases between them. CDR1 and CDR2 (germline): SGHRS, YFSETQ. As DNA, the CDR3 is TGCGCCAGCAGCTCCCTCCGGGACGGATTCTACGAGCAGTACTTC. Protein: CASSSLRDGFYEQYF.

The rearrangement links TRBV20-1 to TRBJ2-1, with 10 bases lining up with TRBD2. The ends lost 4 bases at V and 4 bases at J; junction bases unmatched: 4. The length of the CDR3 is 14 residues. Germline CDR1 is DFQATT and CDR2 is SNEGSKA (reference sequence). The DNA of the CDR3 is TGCAGTGCTACGAGGACTAGCGGTTACAATGAGCAGTTCTTC. This encodes CSATRTSGYNEQFF.

This clonotype showed up just a few times. The gene calls are TRBV12-3 or TRBV12-4 and TRBJ2-7; 10 nucleotides match TRBD1. The ends lost 0 bases at V and 6 bases at J; junction bases unmatched: 2. This CDR3 is built from 14 residues. The CDR3 DNA sequence: TGTGCCAGCAGTTTAGCCGGACAGGGGGGCGAGCAGTACTTC. Residues: CASSLAGQGGEQYF.

The J gene is TRBJ2-5, the V gene TRBV20-1, with 9 bases identical to TRBD2. Germline CDR1 and CDR2: DFQATT and SNEGSKA (reference sequence). J lost 7 bases, V lost 2 bases, and 8 bases had no gene match. The CDR3 extends over 14 amino acids. The CDR3 coding sequence is TGCAGTGCTAGATACGGGACTAGCATGGGGACCCAGTACTTC. As protein: CSARYGTSMGTQYF.

The chain carries TRBV2 and TRBJ2-7; 14 bases are a match to TRBD2. Per the germline V gene, CDR1 is SNHLY and CDR2 is FYNNEI. J was trimmed by 4 bases and V by 1 base; bases with no gene match: 3. The CDR3 is 16 residues long. CDR3 loop: CASSEVGTSGSYEQYF. DNA for the CDR3: TGTGCCAGCAGTGAAGTCGGGACTAGCGGGAGTTACGAGCAGTACTTC. The full variable domain, completed using reference TRBV2 and TRBJ2-7, is EPEVTQTPSHQVTQMGQEVILRCVPISNHLYFYWYRQILGQKVEFLVSFYNNEISEKSEIFDDQFSVERPDGSNFTLKIRSTKLEDSAMYFCASSEVGTSGSYEQYFGPGTRLTVT.

This clonotype was detected a few times. CDR3 residues: CASNPPGQDYEQYF. In nucleotides, the CDR3 is TGCGCCAGCAACCCACCGGGACAGGATTACGAGCAGTACTTC. The gene calls are TRBV5-1 and TRBJ2-7, with 8 bases fitting TRBD1. The CDR3 contains 14 residues. The ends lost 6 bases at V and 4 bases at J; junction bases unmatched: 9. Germline V gene lookup returns CDR1 SGHRS and CDR2 YFSETQ.

This rearrangement joins TRBV5-1 to TRBJ2-7; the match to TRBD2 covers 11 bases. J gave up 7 bases and V 0 bases, and 9 bases lay outside the gene matches. The CDR3 runs to 16 residues. Germline values: CDR1 SGHRS, CDR2 YFSETQ. CDR3 protein: CASSLDLAGGPGEQYF. The CDR3 DNA sequence: TGCGCCAGCAGCTTGGACTTAGCGGGAGGGCCAGGTGAGCAGTACTTC.

The chain joins TRBV25-1 to TRBJ2-6; D may be TRBD1 (6 bases). Germline loops: CDR1 MGHDK, CDR2 SYGVNS. The CDR3 spans 17 residues. The germline V and J ends were trimmed by 4 bases and 4 bases, with 17 bases remaining between them. The CDR3: CASSVQGWASGANVLTF. In DNA, the CDR3 is TGTGCCAGCAGTGTACAGGGATGGGCCTCAGGGGCCAACGTCCTGACTTTC.

The V and J genes are TRBV20-1 and TRBJ1-6; D perhaps matches TRBD1 (5 bases). The germline gives CDR1 DFQATT, CDR2 SNEGSKA (reference sequence). The germline V and J ends were trimmed by 5 bases and 0 bases, with 11 bases remaining between them. The CDR3 extends over 15 amino acids. The CDR3: CSARKGLSYNSPLHF. CDR3 in DNA: TGCAGTGCTCGAAAGGGGCTCTCCTATAATTCACCCCTCCACTTT.

The chain joins TRBV6-5 to TRBJ2-2, with TRBD2 as a possible D gene (5 bases). Germline V lookup: CDR1 MNHEY, CDR2 SVGAGI. The CDR3 has 15 residues. Trimming took 2 bases from V and 0 from J, leaving 7 bases between them. The CDR3 DNA sequence: TGTGCCAGCAGTTACGTGGGAGCGAACACCGGGGAGCTGTTTTTT. Amino acid sequence: CASSYVGANTGELFF.

This chain links TRBV20-1 with TRBJ2-1; D gene ambiguous. V was clipped by 5 bases and J by 8 bases, with 10 bases between them. Germline V gene sequence: CDR1 DFQATT, CDR2 SNEGSKA (reference sequence). This CDR3 is built from 11 residues. The CDR3 nucleotides are TGCAGTGCTGTCCCGTGGGATGAGCAGTTCTTC. Its translation is CSAVPWDEQFF.

V is TRBV5-5 and J is TRBJ2-7; D is perhaps TRBD2 (7 bases). From germline, CDR1 is SGHKS and CDR2 YYEKEE (reference sequence). V was trimmed by 0 bases and J by 2 bases, leaving 12 bases between them. This CDR3 has 15 residues. The CDR3 loop reads CASSLGGGGAYEQYF. In nucleotides, the CDR3 is TGTGCCAGCAGCTTGGGGGGCGGGGGCGCCTACGAGCAGTACTTC.

The chain recombines TRBV20-1 with TRBJ2-7; D ambiguous. Germline V lookup: CDR1 DFQATT, CDR2 SNEGSKA (reference sequence). The CDR3 is 12 amino acids. Trimming took off 2 bases at V and 0 bases at J, with 5 bases between the two ends. CDR3 in DNA: TGCAGTGCTAGAATCGGCTCCTACGAGCAGTACTTC. The encoded protein is CSARIGSYEQYF.

The genes are TRBV19 and TRBJ2-7; tentatively, D is TRBD1 or TRBD2 (6 bases each). V lost 3 bases to trimming and J lost 3 bases, with 12 bases between them. Per the germline V gene, CDR1 is LNHDA and CDR2 is SQIVND (reference sequence). This CDR3 is 14 amino acids long. CDR3 DNA: TGTGCCAGTAGTATCGGGGGACACAACTACGAGCAGTACTTC. It codes for CASSIGGHNYEQYF.

This clonotype has a count of ten or more. This chain links TRBV6-4 with TRBJ2-1, with D perhaps given as TRBD1 or TRBD2 (5 bases each). Trimming removed 2 bases from V and 7 bases from J, with 6 bases in between. The CDR3 consists of 12 residues. The germline V gene encodes CDR1 MRHNA and CDR2 SNTAGT. DNA of the CDR3: TGTGCCAGCAGTGACGGGGGTAATGAGCAGTTCTTC. Translation gives CASSDGGNEQFF.

The V call is TRBV7-2, the J call TRBJ2-3; D unresolved. V dropped 5 bases and J dropped 6 bases, with 9 bases sitting between them. The CDR3 totals 12 residues. Germline CDR1 SGHTA, CDR2 FQGNSA. For the CDR3, the DNA is TGTGCCAGCAGCCCAACCATGGATACGCAGTATTTT. It translates to CASSPTMDTQYF. The whole variable domain, remainder taken from reference TRBV7-2 and TRBJ2-3, is GAGVSQSPSNKVTEKGKDVELRCDPISGHTALYWYRQSLGQGLEFLIYFQGNSAPDKSGLPSDRFSAERTGGSVSTLTIQRTQQEDSAVYLCASSPTMDTQYFGPGTRLTVL.

This clonotype was seen only a few times. The chain combines TRBV15 with TRBJ1-2; D perhaps matches TRBD1 (5 bases). Trimming stripped 1 base from V and 0 bases from J, with 18 bases between. Germline V CDR1 and CDR2: LNHNV, YYDKDF (reference sequence). The CDR3 consists of 18 residues. The CDR3 loop is CATSRGGVWSSSNYGYTF. The CDR3 nucleotides read TGTGCCACCAGCAGAGGGGGGGTTTGGTCCTCCTCTAACTATGGCTACACCTTC.

This chain links TRBV5-1 with TRBJ2-5; 8 bases fit TRBD1. Trimming at V came to 4 bases and at J to 2 bases, leaving 4 bases not matched to a gene. The germline gives CDR1 SGHRS, CDR2 YFSETQ. The CDR3 is 14 amino acids. CDR3 DNA: TGCGCCAGCAGCCCAGGGACAGGTCAAGAGACCCAGTACTTC. Its translation is CASSPGTGQETQYF. Filled out from reference TRBV5-1 and TRBJ2-5, the complete variable domain reads KAGVTQTPRYLIKTRGQQVTLSCSPISGHRSVSWYQQTPGQGLQFLFEYFSETQRNKGNFPGRFSGRQFSNSRSEMNVSTLELGDSALYLCASSPGTGQETQYFGPGTRLLVL.

CDR3 sequence reads: CASSYGTGDNEQFF. The DNA for the CDR3 is TGTGCCAGCAGCTACGGGACAGGTGACAATGAGCAGTTCTTC. This chain uses TRBV7-9 with TRBJ2-1, with 8 bases matching TRBD1. CDR1 is SEHNR and CDR2 is FQNEAQ in the germline V gene (reference sequence). The V gene end was trimmed by 4 bases and the J gene end by 5 bases; junction bases not matched to a gene: 4. The CDR3 is 14 residues long.

The chain recombines TRBV5-1 with TRBJ1-6; the D is unclear. The CDR3 sequence is 16 residues long. V was clipped by 1 base and J by 7 bases, with 15 bases between them. From germline, CDR1 is SGHRS and CDR2 YFSETQ. In DNA form, the CDR3 reads TGCGCCAGCAGCTTGTATCCGTCGTCTGCGAATTCACCCCTCCACTTT. Its protein product is CASSLYPSSANSPLHF.

Notes on this clonotype: A clone one base away is much larger, so this may be a read error. The CDR3 spells CASSDANTEAFF. The CDR3 DNA is TGTGCCAGCAGTGATGCGAACACTGAAGCTTTCTTT. The V and J genes are TRBV6-5 and TRBJ1-1; D not certain. The CDR3 runs to 12 residues. The germline gives CDR1 MNHEY, CDR2 SVGAGI. V was cut by 5 bases and J by 1 base, with 5 bases left in between.

V is TRBV7-2 and J is TRBJ2-5; TRBD2 might be the D (7 bases). There are 13 residues in the CDR3. V was cut by 3 bases and J by 4 bases, with 9 bases left in between. Germline V gene data show CDR1 as SGHTA and CDR2 as FQGNSA. The CDR3, as DNA: TGTGCCAGCAGCTTTGGGGGGGCAGAGACCCAGTACTTC. Amino acid sequence: CASSFGGAETQYF.

This chain links TRBV2 with TRBJ1-6; D uncertain. V was shortened by 4 bases and J by 10 bases, with 11 bases between the two germline ends. CDR1 is SNHLY and CDR2 is FYNNEI in the germline V gene. The CDR3 covers 13 residues. The CDR3 reads CASSANPRSPLHF. For the CDR3, the DNA is TGTGCCAGCAGTGCCAATCCGCGATCACCCCTCCACTTT.

This clonotype was counted between two and nine times. Here the CDR3 reads CASSYGAAPNTEAFF. In DNA form, the CDR3 reads TGTGCCAGCAGTTACGGCGCAGCACCGAACACTGAAGCTTTCTTT. The chain has TRBV6-4 and TRBJ1-1; D is uncertain. Trimming cost V 5 bases and J 1 base, with 14 bases left between them. The CDR3 runs 15 residues. The V gene's germline CDR1 is MRHNA and CDR2 SNTAGT.